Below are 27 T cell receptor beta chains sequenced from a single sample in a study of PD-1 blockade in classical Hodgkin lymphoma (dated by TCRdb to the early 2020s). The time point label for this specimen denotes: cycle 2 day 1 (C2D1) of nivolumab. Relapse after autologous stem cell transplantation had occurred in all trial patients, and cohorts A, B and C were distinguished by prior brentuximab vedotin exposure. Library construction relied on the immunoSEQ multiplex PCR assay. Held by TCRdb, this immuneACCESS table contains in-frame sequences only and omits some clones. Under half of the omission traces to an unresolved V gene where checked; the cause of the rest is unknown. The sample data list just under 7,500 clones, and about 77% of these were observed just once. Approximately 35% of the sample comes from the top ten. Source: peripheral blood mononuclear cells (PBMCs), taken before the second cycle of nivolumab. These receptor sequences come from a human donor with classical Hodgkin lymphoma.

The CDR3 loop reads CASKDTSSYNSPLHF. CDR3 in DNA: TGTGCCAGCAAGGACACCAGCTCCTATAATTCACCCCTCCACTTT. The chain carries TRBV28 and TRBJ1-6; a possible D gene is TRBD1 (5 bases). CDR1 and CDR2 from the germline V gene are MDHEN and SYDVKM. CDR3 length: 15 amino acids. V lost 7 bases to trimming and J lost 0 bases, with 10 bases between them.

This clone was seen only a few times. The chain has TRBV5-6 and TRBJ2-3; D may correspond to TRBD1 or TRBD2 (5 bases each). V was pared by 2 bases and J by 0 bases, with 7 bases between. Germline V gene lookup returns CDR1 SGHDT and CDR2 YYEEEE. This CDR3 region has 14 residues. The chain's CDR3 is CASSFGGSTDTQYF. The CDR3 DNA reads TGTGCCAGCAGCTTTGGGGGAAGCACAGATACGCAGTATTTT.

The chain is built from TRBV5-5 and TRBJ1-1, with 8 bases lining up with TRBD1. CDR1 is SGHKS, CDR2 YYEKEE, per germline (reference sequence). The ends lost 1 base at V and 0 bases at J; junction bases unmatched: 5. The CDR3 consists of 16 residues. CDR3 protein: CASSLIQGVMNTEAFF. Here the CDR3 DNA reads TGTGCCAGCAGCTTGATACAGGGGGTTATGAACACTGAAGCTTTCTTT. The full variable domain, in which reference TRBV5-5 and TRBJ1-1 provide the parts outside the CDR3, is DAGVTQSPTHLIKTRGQQVTLRCSPISGHKSVSWYQQVLGQGPQFIFQYYEKEERGRGNFPDRFSARQFPNYSSELNVNALLLGDSALYLCASSLIQGVMNTEAFFGQGTRLTVV.

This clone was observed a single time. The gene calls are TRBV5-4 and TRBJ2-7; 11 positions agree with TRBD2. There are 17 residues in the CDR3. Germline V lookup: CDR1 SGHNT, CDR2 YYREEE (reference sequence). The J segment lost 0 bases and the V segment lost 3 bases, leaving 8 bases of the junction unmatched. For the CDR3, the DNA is TGTGCCAGCAGCTCACCGACTAGCGGGGTGTACTCCTACGAGCAGTACTTC. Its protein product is CASSSPTSGVYSYEQYF.

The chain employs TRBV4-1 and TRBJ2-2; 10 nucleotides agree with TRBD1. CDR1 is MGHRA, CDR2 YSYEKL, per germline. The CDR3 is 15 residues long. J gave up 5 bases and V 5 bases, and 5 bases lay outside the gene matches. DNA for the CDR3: TGCGCCAGCAGCGTCCGGGACAGGGGTACCGGGGAGCTGTTTTTT. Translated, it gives CASSVRDRGTGELFF.

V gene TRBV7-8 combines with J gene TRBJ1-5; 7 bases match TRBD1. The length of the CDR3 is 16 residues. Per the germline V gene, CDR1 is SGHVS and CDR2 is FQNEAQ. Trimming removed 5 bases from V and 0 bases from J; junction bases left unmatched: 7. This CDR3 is CASSASTGYSNQPQHF. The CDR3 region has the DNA TGTGCCAGCAGCGCGTCGACAGGGTATAGCAATCAGCCCCAGCATTTT.

The CDR3 nucleotides read TGTGCCAGCTCCCAAGATGACAGGCGATACCAAGAGACCCAGTACTTC. It yields the protein CASSQDDRRYQETQYF. The V and J genes are TRBV18 and TRBJ2-5; tentatively, D is TRBD1 (6 bases). The CDR3 has 16 amino acids. With 6 bases removed from V and 0 bases from J, the gap between germline ends came to 17 bases. Looked up from germline, CDR1 is KGHSH and CDR2 is LQKENI.

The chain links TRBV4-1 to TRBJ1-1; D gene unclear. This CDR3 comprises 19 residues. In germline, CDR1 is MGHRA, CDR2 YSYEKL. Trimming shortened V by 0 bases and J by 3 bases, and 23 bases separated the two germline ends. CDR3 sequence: CASSQDSSRGGPRDTEAFF. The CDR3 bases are TGCGCCAGCAGCCAAGATTCTTCCCGGGGTGGGCCGAGGGACACTGAAGCTTTCTTT.

Written as DNA, the CDR3 is TGTGCCAGCAGAGCTGACCCTCTCTACGAGCAGTACTTC. Translation: CASRADPLYEQYF. This chain joins TRBV28 and TRBJ2-7; D remains unclear. Between the trimmed V and J ends, which lost 6 bases and 3 bases, there was a span of 12 bases. The CDR3 is 13 amino acids. Germline values: CDR1 MDHEN, CDR2 SYDVKM.

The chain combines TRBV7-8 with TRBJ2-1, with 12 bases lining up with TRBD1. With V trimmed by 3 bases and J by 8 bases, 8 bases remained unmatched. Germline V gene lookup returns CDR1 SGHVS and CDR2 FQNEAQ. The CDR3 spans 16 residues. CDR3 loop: CASSFNAGQGAYEQFF. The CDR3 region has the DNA TGTGCCAGCAGCTTTAACGCGGGACAGGGGGCATATGAGCAGTTCTTC.

The CDR3 sequence is CASSIAGGIAKNIQYF. CDR3 nucleotides: TGTGCCAGCAGTATAGCGGGAGGGATAGCCAAAAACATTCAGTACTTC. The chain links TRBV28 to TRBJ2-4, with TRBD2 matching 11 bases. The CDR3 is 16 amino acids. Germline V gene data show CDR1 as MDHEN and CDR2 as SYDVKM. V dropped 5 bases and J dropped 0; count of bases not matched to a gene: 3. Combining the CDR3 with reference TRBV28 and TRBJ2-4 gives the whole variable domain DVKVTQSSRYLVKRTGEKVFLECVQDMDHENMFWYRQDPGLGLRLIYFSYDVKMKEKGDIPEGYSVSREKKERFSLILESASTNQTSMYLCASSIAGGIAKNIQYFGAGTRLSVL.

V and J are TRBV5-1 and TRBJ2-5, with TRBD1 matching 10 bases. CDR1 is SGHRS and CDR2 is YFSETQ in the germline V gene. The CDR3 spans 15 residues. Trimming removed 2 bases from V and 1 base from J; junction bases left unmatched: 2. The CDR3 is CASSLRTGGQETQYF. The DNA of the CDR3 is TGCGCCAGCAGCTTAAGGACAGGGGGCCAAGAGACCCAGTACTTC.

Here the CDR3 reads CATKTGGNSPLHF. In nucleotides, the CDR3 is TGCGCCACCAAGACAGGGGGGAATTCACCCCTCCACTTT. The J gene is TRBJ1-6, the V gene TRBV10-2; 9 positions agree with TRBD1. Losses at the gene ends were 10 bases for V and 7 bases for J; bases not matched to a gene: 5. Germline CDR1 WSHSY, CDR2 SAAADI. CDR3 length: 13 amino acids.

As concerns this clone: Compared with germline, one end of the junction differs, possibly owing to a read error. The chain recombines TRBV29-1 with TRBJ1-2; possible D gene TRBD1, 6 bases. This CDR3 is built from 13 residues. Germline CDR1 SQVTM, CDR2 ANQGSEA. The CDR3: CSATGGPKYGYTF. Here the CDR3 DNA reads TGCAGCGCCACGGGGGGCCCTAAATATGGCTACACCTTC. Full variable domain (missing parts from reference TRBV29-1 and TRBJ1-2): SAVISQKPSRDICQRGTSLTIQCQVDSQVTMMFWYRQQPGQSLTLIATANQGSEATYESGFVIDKFPISRPNLTFSTLTVSNMSPEDSSIYLCSATGGPKYGYTFGSGTRLTVV.

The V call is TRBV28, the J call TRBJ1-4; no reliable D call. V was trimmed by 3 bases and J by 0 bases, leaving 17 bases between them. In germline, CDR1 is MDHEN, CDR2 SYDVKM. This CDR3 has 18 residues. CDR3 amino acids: CASSFGPMAHATNEKLFF. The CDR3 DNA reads TGTGCCAGCAGTTTCGGCCCCATGGCGCATGCAACTAATGAAAAACTGTTTTTT.

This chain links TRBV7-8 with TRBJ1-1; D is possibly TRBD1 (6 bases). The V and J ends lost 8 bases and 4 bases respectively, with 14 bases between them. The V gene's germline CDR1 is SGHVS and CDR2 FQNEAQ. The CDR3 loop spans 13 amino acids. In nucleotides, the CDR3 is TGTGCCAGCGACAACAGGGTTGGCACTGAAGCTTTCTTT. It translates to CASDNRVGTEAFF.

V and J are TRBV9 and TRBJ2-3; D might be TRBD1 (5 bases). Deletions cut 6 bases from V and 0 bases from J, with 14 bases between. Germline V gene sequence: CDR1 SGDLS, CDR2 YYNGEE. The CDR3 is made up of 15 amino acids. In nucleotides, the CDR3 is TGTGCCAGCACACCAACAGGTACAAGCACAGATACGCAGTATTTT. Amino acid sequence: CASTPTGTSTDTQYF.

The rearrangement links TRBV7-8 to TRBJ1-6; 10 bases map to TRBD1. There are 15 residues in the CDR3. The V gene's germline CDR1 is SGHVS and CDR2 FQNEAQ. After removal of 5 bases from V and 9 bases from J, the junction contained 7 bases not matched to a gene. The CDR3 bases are TGTGCCAGCAGCGTTGACAGGGGGCGCATTTCACCCCTCCACTTT. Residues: CASSVDRGRISPLHF.

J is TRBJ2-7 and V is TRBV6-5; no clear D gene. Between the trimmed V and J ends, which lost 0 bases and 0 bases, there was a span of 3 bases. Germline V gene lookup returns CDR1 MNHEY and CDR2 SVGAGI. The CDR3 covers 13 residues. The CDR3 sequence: CASSYSISYEQYF. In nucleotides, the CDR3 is TGTGCCAGCAGTTACTCGATCTCCTACGAGCAGTACTTC.

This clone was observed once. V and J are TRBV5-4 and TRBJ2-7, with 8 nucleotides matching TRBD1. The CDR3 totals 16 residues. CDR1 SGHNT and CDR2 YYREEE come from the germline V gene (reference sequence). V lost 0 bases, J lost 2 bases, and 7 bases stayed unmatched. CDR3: CASSLGGVTGAYEQYF. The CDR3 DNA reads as TGTGCCAGCAGCTTGGGGGGGGTGACAGGGGCCTACGAGCAGTACTTC. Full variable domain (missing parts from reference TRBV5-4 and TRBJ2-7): ETGVTQSPTHLIKTRGQQVTLRCSSQSGHNTVSWYQQALGQGPQFIFQYYREEENGRGNFPPRFSGLQFPNYSSELNVNALELDDSALYLCASSLGGVTGAYEQYFGPGTRLTVT.

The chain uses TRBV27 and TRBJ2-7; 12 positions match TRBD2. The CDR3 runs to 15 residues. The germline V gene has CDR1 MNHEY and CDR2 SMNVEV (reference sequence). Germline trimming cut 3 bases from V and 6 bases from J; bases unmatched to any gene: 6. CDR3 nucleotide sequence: TGTGCCAGCAGTTTCCAGACTAGCGGGAGTTCCGAGCAGTACTTC. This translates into CASSFQTSGSSEQYF.

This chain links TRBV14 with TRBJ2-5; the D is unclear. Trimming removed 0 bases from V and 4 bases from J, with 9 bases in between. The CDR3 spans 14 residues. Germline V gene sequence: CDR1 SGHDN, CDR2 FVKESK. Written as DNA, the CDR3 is TGTGCCAGCAGCCAAGAATCCGCCGCAGAGACCCAGTACTTC. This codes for CASSQESAAETQYF. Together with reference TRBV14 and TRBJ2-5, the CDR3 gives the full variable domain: EAGVTQFPSHSVIEKGQTVTLRCDPISGHDNLYWYRRVMGKEIKFLLHFVKESKQDESGMPNNRFLAERTGGTYSTLKVQPAELEDSGVYFCASSQESAAETQYFGPGTRLLVL.

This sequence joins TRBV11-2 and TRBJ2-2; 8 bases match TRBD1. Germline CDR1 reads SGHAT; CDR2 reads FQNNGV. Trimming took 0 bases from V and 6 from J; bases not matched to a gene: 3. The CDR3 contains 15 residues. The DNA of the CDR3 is TGTGCCAGCAGCTTAGATCAGGGGGCACCCGGGGAGCTGTTTTTT. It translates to CASSLDQGAPGELFF.

In nucleotides, the CDR3 is TGTGCCAGCCAGGGGCAAGAGACCCAGTACTTC. Amino acid sequence: CASQGQETQYF. The chain recombines TRBV28 with TRBJ2-5; tentatively, D is TRBD1 (6 bases). Trimming cost V 8 bases and J 2 bases, with 6 bases left between them. Germline V gives CDR1 MDHEN, CDR2 SYDVKM. This CDR3 region has 11 residues.

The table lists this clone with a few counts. The CDR3 here is CATSSPGRLSEQYF. The CDR3 region has the DNA TGTGCCACCAGCAGCCCGGGTAGACTAAGCGAGCAGTACTTC. The rearrangement joins TRBV15 to TRBJ2-7; D possibly corresponds to TRBD2 (5 bases). The germline V gene has CDR1 LNHNV and CDR2 YYDKDF (reference sequence). V was shortened by 3 bases and J by 6 bases, with 15 bases between the two germline ends. This CDR3 region has 14 residues.

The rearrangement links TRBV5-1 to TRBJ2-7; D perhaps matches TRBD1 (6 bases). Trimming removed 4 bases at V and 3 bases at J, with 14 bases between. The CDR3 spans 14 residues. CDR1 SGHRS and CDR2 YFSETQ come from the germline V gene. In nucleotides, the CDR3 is TGCGCCAGCAGCACAGGGACGGCCCGCTACGAGCAGTACTTC. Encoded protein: CASSTGTARYEQYF.

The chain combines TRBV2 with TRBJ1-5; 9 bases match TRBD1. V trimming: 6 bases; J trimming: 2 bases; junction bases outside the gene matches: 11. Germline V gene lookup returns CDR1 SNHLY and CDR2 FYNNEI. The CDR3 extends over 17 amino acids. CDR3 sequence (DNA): TGTGCCAGCAGATGGGACAGGGCAGTTTTGGGCAATCAGCCCCAGCATTTT. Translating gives CASRWDRAVLGNQPQHF.